This TCR beta chain is drawn from a study of shared clonotypes between healthy human individuals. CDR1 is SGHDT, CDR2 YYEEEE, per germline. The CDR3 has 13 residues. The V segment lost 4 bases and the J segment 8 bases; nucleotides outside the gene matches: 4. TCRdb keeps only in-frame clones here, not all; method: immunoSEQ multiplex PCR. The table lists 950,000 to 1,300,000 clones, 70% to 80% of them singletons. CD45RA-negative memory and CD45RA+ naive subsets were split from the CD4+ cells. The clonotype comes from a man aged 18 to 30 in good health. The chain employs TRBV5-6 and TRBJ1-4; 8 bases fit TRBD1. Sequencing input: memory CD4+ T cells sorted from blood. Subset defined: CD45RA-negative fraction. CDR3 bases: TGTGCCAGCAGCATAGACAGGGGAGAAAAACTGTTTTTT. Its translation: CASSIDRGEKLFF.